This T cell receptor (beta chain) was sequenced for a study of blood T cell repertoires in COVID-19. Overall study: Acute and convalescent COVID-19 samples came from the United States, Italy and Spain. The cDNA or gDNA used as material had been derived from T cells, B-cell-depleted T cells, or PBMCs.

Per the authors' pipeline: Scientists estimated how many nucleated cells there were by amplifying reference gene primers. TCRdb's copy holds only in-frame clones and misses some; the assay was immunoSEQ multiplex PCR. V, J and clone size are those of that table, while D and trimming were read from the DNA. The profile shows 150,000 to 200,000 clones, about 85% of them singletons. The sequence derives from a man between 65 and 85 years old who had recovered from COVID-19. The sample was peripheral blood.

CDR3 sequence reads: CASSTDWTNDNQPQHF. The CDR3 DNA is TGTGCCAGTAGTACGGACTGGACTAATGACAATCAGCCCCAGCATTTT. The chain carries TRBV19 and TRBJ1-5; D is uncertain. V was shortened by 4 bases and J by 3 bases, with 16 bases between the two germline ends. CDR1 is LNHDA and CDR2 is SQIVND in the germline V gene (reference sequence). The CDR3 loop spans 16 amino acids.